This T cell receptor (beta chain) was sequenced in a study of a mutant IDH1 vaccine in newly diagnosed glioma. Study summary: Vaccination started 4-6 weeks after radiotherapy alone, or with temozolomide cycles.

Concerning this clone: Its antigen is unknown.

The V segment lost 6 bases and the J segment 0 bases; nucleotides outside the gene matches: 0. This CDR3 is 13 amino acids long. Germline V CDR1 and CDR2: SGHRS, YFSETQ. Sequencing was performed with immunoSEQ multiplex PCR; in TCRdb, only in-frame clones are kept and a portion is missing. The sample records roughly 40,000 clones, 70% to 90% being singletons. Described time point: week 5, during vaccination. Vaccinated patients received 300 ug of mutant IDH1 20-mer peptide per dose, with topical imiquimod. Patients carried new grade 3 or 4 IDH1-mutant astrocytomas lacking nuclear ATRX. Sequencing was performed on PBMCs, taken from a glioma patient whose treatment included an IDH1 peptide vaccine. This receptor was obtained from a man aged 35-49 years with glioma. The V gene is TRBV5-1, the J gene TRBJ1-1; 9 bases line up with TRBD1. The CDR3 protein is CASNRGLNTEAFF. The CDR3 DNA sequence: TGCGCCAGCAACAGGGGGCTGAACACTGAAGCTTTCTTT. The full variable domain, in which reference TRBV5-1 and TRBJ1-1 provide the parts outside the CDR3, is KAGVTQTPRYLIKTRGQQVTLSCSPISGHRSVSWYQQTPGQGLQFLFEYFSETQRNKGNFPGRFSGRQFSNSRSEMNVSTLELGDSALYLCASNRGLNTEAFFGQGTRLTVV.